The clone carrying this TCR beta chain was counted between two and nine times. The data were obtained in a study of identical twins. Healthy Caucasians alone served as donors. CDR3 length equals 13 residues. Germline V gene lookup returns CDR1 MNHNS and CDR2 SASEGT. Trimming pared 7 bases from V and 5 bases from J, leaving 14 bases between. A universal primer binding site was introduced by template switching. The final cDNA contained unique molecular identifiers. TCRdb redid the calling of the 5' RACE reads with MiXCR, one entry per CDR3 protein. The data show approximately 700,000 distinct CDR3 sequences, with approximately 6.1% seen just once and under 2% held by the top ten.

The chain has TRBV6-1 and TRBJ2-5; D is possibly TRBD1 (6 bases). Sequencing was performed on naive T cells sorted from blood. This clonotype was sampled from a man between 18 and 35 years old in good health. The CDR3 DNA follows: TGTGCCAGCACGGAAACAGGGCTGGAGACCCAGTACTTC. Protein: CASTETGLETQYF.